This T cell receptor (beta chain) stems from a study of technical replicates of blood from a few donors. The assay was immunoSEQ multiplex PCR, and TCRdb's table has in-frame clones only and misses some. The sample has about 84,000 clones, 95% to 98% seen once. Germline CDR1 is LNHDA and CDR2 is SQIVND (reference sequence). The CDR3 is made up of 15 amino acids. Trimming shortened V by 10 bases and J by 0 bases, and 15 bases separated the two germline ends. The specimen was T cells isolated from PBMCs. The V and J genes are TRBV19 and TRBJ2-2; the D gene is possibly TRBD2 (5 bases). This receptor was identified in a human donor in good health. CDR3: CATSYGVANTGELFF. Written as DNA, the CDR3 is TGTGCCACGTCCTACGGGGTCGCGAACACCGGGGAGCTGTTTTTT.